The source of this T cell receptor (beta chain) is a study of CD8 T cells in ankylosing spondylitis. Findings and caveats of the study: Reactive arthritis synovial fluid and blood previously showed some of these motif variants.

Comment on this clonotype: The antigen is not known.

TCRdb redid the calling of the 5' RACE reads with MiXCR, one entry per CDR3 protein. The top ten hold around 1% of the sample, which has about 360,000 distinct CDR3 sequences, roughly 14% seen once. Germline V gene lookup returns CDR1 GTSNPN and CDR2 SVGIG (reference sequence). The CDR3 spans 15 residues. V was trimmed by 2 bases and J by 3 bases, leaving 14 bases between them. This TCR was sampled from a male donor with ankylosing spondylitis or in good health (not recorded which). The chain uses TRBV30 and TRBJ2-1; a possible D gene is TRBD2 (5 bases). Sequenced: blood, either unsorted or a sorted T cell fraction (not recorded which). This chain's CDR3 is CAWSWGSGVYNEQFF. The CDR3 nucleotides read TGTGCCTGGAGTTGGGGAAGCGGAGTCTACAATGAGCAGTTCTTC.